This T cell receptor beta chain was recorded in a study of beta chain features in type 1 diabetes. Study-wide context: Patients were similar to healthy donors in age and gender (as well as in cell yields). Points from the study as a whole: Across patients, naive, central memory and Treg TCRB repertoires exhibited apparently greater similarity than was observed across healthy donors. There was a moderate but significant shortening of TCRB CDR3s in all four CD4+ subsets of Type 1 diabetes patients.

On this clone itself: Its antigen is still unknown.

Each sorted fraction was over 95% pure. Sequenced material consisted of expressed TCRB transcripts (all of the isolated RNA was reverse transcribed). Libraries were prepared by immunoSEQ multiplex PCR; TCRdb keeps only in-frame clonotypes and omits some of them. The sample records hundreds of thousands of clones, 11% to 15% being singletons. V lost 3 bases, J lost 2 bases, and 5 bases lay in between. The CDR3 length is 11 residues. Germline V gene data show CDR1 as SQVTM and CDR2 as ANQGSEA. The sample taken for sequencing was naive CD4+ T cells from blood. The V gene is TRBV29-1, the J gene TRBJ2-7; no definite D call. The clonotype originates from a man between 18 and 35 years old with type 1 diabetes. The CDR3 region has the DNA TGCAGCGTTGACGAGGCCTACGAGCAGTACTTC. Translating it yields CSVDEAYEQYF.